The entry that follows covers one T cell receptor beta chain sequence. The entry originates in a study of blood T cell repertoires in COVID-19. Background on the study: Both acute and convalescent COVID-19 samples were obtained from the United States, Italy and Spain. Sources were T cells, B-cell-depleted T cells, or PBMCs; the material itself was cDNA or gDNA.

Authors' methods: Estimated nucleated cell counts came from reference gene primer amplification. Assay: immunoSEQ multiplex PCR; the TCRdb copy retains only in-frame clones and omits some. V, J and clone size were drawn from that table, and D and trimming were deduced from the DNA. Of about 250,000 clones listed, around 88% are singletons. Germline assignment: CDR1 SGHRS and CDR2 YFSETQ. Trimming took 2 bases from V and 7 from J; bases not matched to a gene: 6. There are 15 residues in the CDR3. Sequenced material: peripheral blood. The clonotype originates from a man aged 80 or over with acute or convalescent COVID-19. V is TRBV5-1 and J is TRBJ1-5; 10 bases are a match to TRBD1. CDR3 amino acids: CASSLLGTGEQPQHF. The CDR3 DNA reads TGCGCCAGCAGCTTACTAGGGACAGGGGAACAGCCCCAGCATTTT.